Below, one TCR beta chain is given with its context. Its antigen is unknown. This specimen belongs to a study of T cell responses to AZD1222 COVID-19 vaccine. Only in-frame clones appear in the TCRdb table, and some are missing; sequencing was by immunoSEQ multiplex PCR. The sample consists of over 40,000 clones, 65% to 85% of them appearing once. The J segment lost 6 bases and the V segment lost 8 bases, leaving 6 bases of the junction unmatched. The CDR3 is 13 amino acids. Study outcomes and limitations: The donors showed a predominance of white British ancestry and of females, with possible underestimation of clonal diversity. Only a handful of AZD1222 recipients were seropositive at baseline. Spike-specific TCR breadth and depth rose after two AZD1222 doses.

The material sequenced was peripheral blood, taken on day 0 of AZD1222 vaccination. The chain combines TRBV23-1 with TRBJ2-2, with 7 bases fitting TRBD2. TRBV23-1 qualifies as an ORF whose function is uncertain. This clonotype was obtained from an adult in good health. CDR3 in amino acids: CASVGGGAGELFF. The CDR3 bases are TGCGCCAGCGTTGGGGGGGGTGCCGGGGAGCTGTTTTTT.